Described below is a single T cell receptor (beta chain) sequence and its context. The data derive from a study of blood T cell repertoires in COVID-19. The V end was cut by 0 bases, the J end by 10 bases, with 10 bases between. Germline V gene sequence: CDR1 SGHAT, CDR2 FQNNGV. CDR3 size: 13 residues. In the authors' workflow: Estimated nucleated cell counts came from reference gene primer amplification. The table came from immunoSEQ multiplex PCR; TCRdb's copy has only in-frame clones and leaves some out. That table gives V, J and clone size, and the DNA gave D and trimming. The sample carries roughly 180,000 clones, approximately 88% recorded once.

The rearrangement uses TRBV11-2 and TRBJ2-1, with a weak D call TRBD2 (5 bases). Input material: peripheral blood. This receptor was identified in a woman aged 25 to 45 with acute or convalescent COVID-19. The CDR3 loop is CASSLDWSGEQFF. CDR3 bases: TGTGCCAGCAGCTTAGATTGGTCGGGGGAGCAGTTCTTC. Supplemented by reference TRBV11-2 and TRBJ2-1, the full variable domain reads EAGVAQSPRYKIIEKRQSVAFWCNPISGHATLYWYQQILGQGPKLLIQFQNNGVVDDSQLPKDRFSAERLKGVDSTLKIQPAKLEDSAVYLCASSLDWSGEQFFGPGTRLTVL.